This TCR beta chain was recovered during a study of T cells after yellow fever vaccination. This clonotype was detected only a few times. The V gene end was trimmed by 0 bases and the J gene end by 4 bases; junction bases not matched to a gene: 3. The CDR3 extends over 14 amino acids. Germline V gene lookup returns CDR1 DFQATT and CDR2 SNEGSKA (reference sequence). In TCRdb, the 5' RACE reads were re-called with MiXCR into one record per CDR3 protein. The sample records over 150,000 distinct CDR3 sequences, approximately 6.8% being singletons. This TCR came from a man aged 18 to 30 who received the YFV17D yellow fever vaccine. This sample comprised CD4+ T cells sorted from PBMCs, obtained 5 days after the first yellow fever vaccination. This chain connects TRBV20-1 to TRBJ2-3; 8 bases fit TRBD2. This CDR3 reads CSARDRTSSDTQYF. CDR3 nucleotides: TGCAGTGCTAGAGATCGGACTAGCTCAGATACGCAGTATTTT.